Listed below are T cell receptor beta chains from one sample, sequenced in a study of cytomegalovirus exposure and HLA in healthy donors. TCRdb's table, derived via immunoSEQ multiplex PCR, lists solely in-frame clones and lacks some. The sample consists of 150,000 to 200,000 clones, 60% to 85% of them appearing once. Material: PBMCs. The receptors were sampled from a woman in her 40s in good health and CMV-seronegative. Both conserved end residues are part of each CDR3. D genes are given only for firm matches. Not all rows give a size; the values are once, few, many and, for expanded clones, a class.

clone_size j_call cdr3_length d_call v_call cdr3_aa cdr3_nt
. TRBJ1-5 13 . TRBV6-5 CASSPSGNQPQHF TGTGCCAGCAGCCCCAGCGGCAATCAGCCCCAGCATTTT
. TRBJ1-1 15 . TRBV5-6 CASSHLFRVYTEAFF TGTGCCAGCAGCCACCTCTTCAGGGTCTACACTGAAGCTTTCTTT
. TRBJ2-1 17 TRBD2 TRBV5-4 CASSRTSGATTYNEQFF TGTGCCAGCAGCCGAACTAGCGGGGCGACGACCTACAATGAGCAGTTCTTC
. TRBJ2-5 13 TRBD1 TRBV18 CASSKTGEETQYF TGTGCCAGCTCAAAGACAGGGGAAGAGACCCAGTACTTC
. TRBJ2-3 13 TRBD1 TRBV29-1 CSVPGQGLDTQYF TGCAGCGTCCCGGGACAGGGGCTAGATACGCAGTATTTT
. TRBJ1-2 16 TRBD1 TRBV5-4 CASSSGTGISNYGYTF TGTGCCAGCAGCTCAGGGACAGGGATATCTAACTATGGCTACACCTTC
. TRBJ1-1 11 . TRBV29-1 CSGTVNTEAFF TGCAGCGGCACAGTGAACACTGAAGCTTTCTTT
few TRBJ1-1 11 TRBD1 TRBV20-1 CSARAGQGSFF TGCAGTGCTAGAGCAGGACAGGGTTCTTTCTTT
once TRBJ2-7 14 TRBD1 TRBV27 CASSSRDRDRKQYF TGTGCCAGCAGTTCCCGCGACAGGGATAGGAAGCAGTACTTC
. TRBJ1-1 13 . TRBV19 CASTTYRIVEAFF TGTGCCAGTACCACGTACAGAATAGTTGAAGCTTTCTTT
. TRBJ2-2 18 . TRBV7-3 CASSPAALGYANTGELFF TGTGCCAGCAGCCCAGCGGCGCTAGGCTATGCGAACACCGGGGAGCTGTTTTTT
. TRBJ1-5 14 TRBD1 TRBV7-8 CASSPGQGNQPQHF TGTGCCAGCAGCCCGGGACAGGGAAATCAGCCCCAGCATTTT
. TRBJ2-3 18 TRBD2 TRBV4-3 CASSQESPSSGNTDTQYF TGCGCCAGCAGCCAAGAGAGTCCTTCTAGCGGGAACACAGATACGCAGTATTTT
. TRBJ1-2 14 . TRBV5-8 CASSPWRASYGYTF TGTGCCAGCAGCCCTTGGAGGGCGTCTTATGGCTACACCTTC
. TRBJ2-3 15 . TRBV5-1 CASSTGHVSTDTQYF TGCGCCAGCAGCACGGGACACGTTAGCACAGATACGCAGTATTTT
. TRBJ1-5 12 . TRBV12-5 CASGATEEPQHF TGTGCTAGTGGAGCGACAGAGGAGCCCCAGCATTTT
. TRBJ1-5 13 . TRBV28 CASTQRGQVAQHF TGTGCCAGCACCCAGCGCGGACAAGTAGCCCAGCATTTT
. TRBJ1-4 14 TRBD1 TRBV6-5 CASSKQGVGEKLFF TGTGCCAGCAGTAAACAGGGGGTTGGGGAAAAACTGTTTTTT
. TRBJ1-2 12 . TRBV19 CASTGQAYGYTF TGTGCCAGCACCGGACAAGCTTATGGCTACACCTTC
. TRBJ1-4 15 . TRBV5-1 CASSLNQGANEKLFF TGCGCCAGCAGCCTAAACCAGGGCGCTAATGAAAAACTGTTTTTT